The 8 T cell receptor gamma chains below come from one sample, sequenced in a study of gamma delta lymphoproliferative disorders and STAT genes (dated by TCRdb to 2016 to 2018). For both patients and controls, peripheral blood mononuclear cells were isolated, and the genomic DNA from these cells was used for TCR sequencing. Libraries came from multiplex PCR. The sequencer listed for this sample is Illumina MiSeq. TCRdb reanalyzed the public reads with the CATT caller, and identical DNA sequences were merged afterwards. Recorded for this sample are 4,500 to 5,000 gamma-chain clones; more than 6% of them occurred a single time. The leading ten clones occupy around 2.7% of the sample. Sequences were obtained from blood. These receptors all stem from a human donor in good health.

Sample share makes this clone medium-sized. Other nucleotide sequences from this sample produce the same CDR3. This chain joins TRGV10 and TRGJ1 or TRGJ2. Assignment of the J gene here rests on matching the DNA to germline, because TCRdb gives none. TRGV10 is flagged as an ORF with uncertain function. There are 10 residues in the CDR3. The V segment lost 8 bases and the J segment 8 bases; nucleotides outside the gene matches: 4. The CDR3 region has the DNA TGTGCTGCGTGGGATAATAAGAAACTCTTT. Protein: CAAWDNKKLF.

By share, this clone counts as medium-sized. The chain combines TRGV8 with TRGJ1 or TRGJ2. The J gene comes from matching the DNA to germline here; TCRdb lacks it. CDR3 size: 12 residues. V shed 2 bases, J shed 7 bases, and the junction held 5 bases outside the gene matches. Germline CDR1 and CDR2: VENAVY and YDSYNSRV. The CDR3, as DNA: TGTGCCACCTGGGATAATCGATATAAGAAACTCTTT. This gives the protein CATWDNRYKKLF.

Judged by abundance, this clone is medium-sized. CDR3 amino acids: CATWDGARWIKTF. The CDR3 DNA reads TGTGCCACCTGGGACGGAGCGCGTTGGATCAAGACGTTT. The rearrangement uses TRGV2 and TRGJP2. The J gene is absent in TCRdb and was assigned here via DNA matching to germline. The V and J ends lost 1 base and 10 bases, in that order; junction bases with no gene match: 6. Germline CDR1 and CDR2: EGSNGY and YDSYNSKV. The CDR3 length is 13 residues.

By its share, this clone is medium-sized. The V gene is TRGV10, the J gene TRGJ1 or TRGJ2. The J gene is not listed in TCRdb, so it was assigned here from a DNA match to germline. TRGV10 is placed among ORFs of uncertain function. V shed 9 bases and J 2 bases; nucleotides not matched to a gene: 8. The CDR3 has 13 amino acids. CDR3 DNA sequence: TGTGCTGCGTGCCCTCCCCATTATTATAAGAAACTCTTT. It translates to CAACPPHYYKKLF.

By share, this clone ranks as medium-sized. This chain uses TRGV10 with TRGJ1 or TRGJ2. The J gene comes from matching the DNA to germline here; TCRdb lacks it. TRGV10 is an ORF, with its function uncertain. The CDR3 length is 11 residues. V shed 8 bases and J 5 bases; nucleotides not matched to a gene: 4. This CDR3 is CAAWENYKKLF. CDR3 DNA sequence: TGTGCTGCGTGGGAAAATTATAAGAAACTCTTT.

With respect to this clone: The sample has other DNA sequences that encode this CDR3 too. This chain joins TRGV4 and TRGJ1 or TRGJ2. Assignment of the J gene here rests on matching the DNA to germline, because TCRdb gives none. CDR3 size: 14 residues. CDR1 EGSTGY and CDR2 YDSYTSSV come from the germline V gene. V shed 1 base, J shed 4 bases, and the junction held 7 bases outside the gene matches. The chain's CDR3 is CATWDGRIYYKKLF. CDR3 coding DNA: TGTGCCACCTGGGATGGTCGGATATATTATAAGAAACTCTTT.

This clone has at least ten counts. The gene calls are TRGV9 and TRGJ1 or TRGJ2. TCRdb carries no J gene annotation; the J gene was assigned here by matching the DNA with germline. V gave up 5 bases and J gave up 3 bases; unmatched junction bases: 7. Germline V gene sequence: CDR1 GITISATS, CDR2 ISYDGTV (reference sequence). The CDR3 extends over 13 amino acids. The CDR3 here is CALWGVRYYKKLF. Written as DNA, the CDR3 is TGTGCCTTGTGGGGGGTTCGTTATTATAAGAAACTCTTT.

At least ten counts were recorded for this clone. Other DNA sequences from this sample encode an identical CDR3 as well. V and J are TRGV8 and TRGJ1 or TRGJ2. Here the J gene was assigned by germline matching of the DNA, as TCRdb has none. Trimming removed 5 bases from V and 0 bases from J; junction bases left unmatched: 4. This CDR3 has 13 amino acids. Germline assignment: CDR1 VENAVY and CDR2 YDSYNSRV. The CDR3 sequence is CATWGPNYYKKLF. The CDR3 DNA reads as TGTGCCACCTGGGGCCCGAATTATTATAAGAAACTCTTT.